This T cell receptor beta chain was found in a study of T cell responses to AZD1222 COVID-19 vaccine. Sequencing was performed with immunoSEQ multiplex PCR; in TCRdb, only in-frame clones are kept and a portion is missing. The table includes about 110,000 clones, more than 85% detected once. CDR1 is LNHNV and CDR2 is YYDKDF in the germline V gene (reference sequence). After removal of 5 bases from V and 10 bases from J, the junction contained 17 bases not matched to a gene. The CDR3 is made up of 19 amino acids. This clone showed up just once. V and J are TRBV15 and TRBJ2-1; TRBD2 matches at 16 bases. The sequence came from an adult in good health. The material sequenced was peripheral blood, taken on day 0 of AZD1222 vaccination. CDR3 sequence reads: CATSAVPGLAGGPLGEQFF. CDR3 DNA: TGTGCCACCAGCGCGGTCCCGGGACTAGCGGGAGGGCCGTTAGGAGAGCAGTTCTTC.